Presented here are 14 T cell receptor beta chains from one specimen sequenced in a study of PD-1 blockade in classical Hodgkin lymphoma. Measured with immunoSEQ multiplex PCR; TCRdb has only the in-frame clones, and not every one. The sample has 25,000 to 30,000 clones; around 70% are singletons. Brentuximab vedotin exposure varied, and every patient relapsed after autologous stem cell transplantation. The sample in question was peripheral blood mononuclear cells (PBMCs), obtained before the second cycle of nivolumab. The origin of the receptors is a human donor with classical Hodgkin lymphoma.

In its sample, this clone was seen a few times. J is TRBJ2-3 and V is TRBV4-1; maybe TRBD2 (5 bases). CDR1 is MGHRA and CDR2 is YSYEKL in the germline V gene. The length of the CDR3 is 18 residues. V shed 1 base and J shed 2 bases, with 19 bases lying between them. In DNA, the CDR3 is TGCGCCAGCAGCCAAGGCCCAGGACTCGTTTTTTCCACAGATACGCAGTATTTT. Translating gives CASSQGPGLVFSTDTQYF.

The chain combines TRBV27 with TRBJ2-7, with D possibly being TRBD1 or TRBD2 (6 bases each). V was shortened by 0 bases and J by 5 bases, with 11 bases between the two germline ends. Germline-derived CDR1 and CDR2 are MNHEY and SMNVEV (reference sequence). The CDR3 extends over 14 amino acids. CDR3 amino acids: CASSLSRGPDEQYF. The CDR3 DNA reads as TGTGCCAGCAGTTTATCCCGGGGGCCGGACGAGCAGTACTTC.

The rearrangement links TRBV5-5 to TRBJ1-2; unclear D gene. Trimming left V 2 bases short and J 0 bases short, with 8 bases between. CDR1 is SGHKS, CDR2 YYEKEE, per germline (reference sequence). The CDR3 totals 14 residues. The CDR3: CASSLDIANYGYTF. The CDR3 DNA follows: TGTGCCAGCAGCTTAGACATAGCTAACTATGGCTACACCTTC.

The chain joins TRBV11-3 to TRBJ2-7; weak D call: TRBD2 (6 bases). CDR3 length: 16 residues. V lost 0 bases and J lost 0, with 12 bases in between. CDR1 is SGHNT and CDR2 is YENEEA in the germline V gene. The chain's CDR3 is CASSLERGGGSYEQYF. The CDR3 nucleotides are TGTGCCAGCAGCTTAGAGCGTGGGGGAGGCTCCTACGAGCAGTACTTC.

The chain employs TRBV7-2 and TRBJ2-5; 11 positions match TRBD2. Judging by the DNA end, TRBJ2-7 fits better; the J call may be wrong. This CDR3 is built from 15 residues. Germline V gene lookup returns CDR1 SGHTA and CDR2 FQGNSA. The CDR3: CASSNVAGGIYEQYF. The CDR3 nucleotides read TGTGCCAGCAGCAATGTAGCGGGGGGGATCTACGAGCAGTACTTC.

This clone showed up just a few times. The chain couples TRBV19 to TRBJ1-6; TRBD1 matches at 9 bases. Looked up from germline, CDR1 is LNHDA and CDR2 is SQIVND (reference sequence). V lost 3 bases and J lost 6; bases outside the gene matches: 6. The CDR3 covers 16 residues. CDR3 region: CASSMGDRDLNSPLHF. The CDR3 DNA reads as TGTGCCAGTAGTATGGGGGACAGGGATCTTAATTCACCCCTCCACTTT.

The rearrangement joins TRBV6-5 to TRBJ1-1; D possibly corresponds to TRBD1 (5 bases). V lost 0 bases, J lost 1 base, and 9 bases lay in between. Germline-derived CDR1 and CDR2 are MNHEY and SVGAGI. The CDR3 sequence is 15 residues long. In DNA, the CDR3 is TGTGCCAGCAGTTACTCGAGGCAGGGGAACACTGAAGCTTTCTTT. It is translated as CASSYSRQGNTEAFF.

The CDR3 DNA sequence: TGTGCCAGCAGCGTCCGGGACCTCCCACAGCCCCAGCATTTT. Translation: CASSVRDLPQPQHF. J is TRBJ1-5 and V is TRBV9; D is perhaps TRBD1 (5 bases). Germline lookup yields CDR1 SGDLS and CDR2 YYNGEE. CDR3 size: 14 residues. V was trimmed by 2 bases and J by 7 bases, leaving 13 bases between them.

The J gene is TRBJ2-4, the V gene TRBV11-1; either TRBD1 or TRBD2 may supply D (5 bases each). CDR3 length equals 15 residues. V was pared by 6 bases and J by 9 bases, with 21 bases between. The V gene's germline CDR1 is SGHAT and CDR2 FQDESV (reference sequence). CDR3: CASSQEGHGEGIQYF. Here the CDR3 DNA reads TGTGCCAGCAGTCAAGAGGGGCACGGGGAAGGCATTCAGTACTTC.

The chain couples TRBV5-1 to TRBJ1-1; D might be TRBD1 (5 bases). The germline CDR1 and CDR2 sequences are SGHRS and YFSETQ. V was shortened by 8 bases and J by 1 base, with 9 bases between the two germline ends. This CDR3 spans 12 amino acids. In DNA form, the CDR3 reads TGCGCCAGAAGGGGTGCGAACACTGAAGCTTTCTTT. Residues: CARRGANTEAFF.

This clone has just a few counts. The rearrangement links TRBV5-1 to TRBJ2-6; perhaps TRBD1 as D (5 bases). Looked up from germline, CDR1 is SGHRS and CDR2 is YFSETQ. The CDR3 is 18 amino acids. The V end was cut by 0 bases, the J end by 2 bases, with 15 bases between. The CDR3 sequence: CASSLGQTVSPGANVLTF. For the CDR3, the DNA is TGCGCCAGCAGCTTGGGACAGACCGTTTCACCTGGGGCCAACGTCCTGACTTTC.

The chain has TRBV11-2 and TRBJ2-3, with 10 nucleotides matching TRBD2. CDR3 size: 16 residues. Germline V gives CDR1 SGHAT, CDR2 FQNNGV. Trimming took 1 base from V and 2 from J; bases not matched to a gene: 3. The CDR3 region has the DNA TGTGCCAGCAGCTTAGGCCTAGCGGGGGTCACAGATACGCAGTATTTT. Protein product: CASSLGLAGVTDTQYF.

The CDR3: CSASRGPEQFF. The CDR3 DNA is TGCAGTGCGTCCCGGGGCCCTGAGCAGTTCTTC. This chain links TRBV20-1 with TRBJ2-1; D possibly matches TRBD1 or TRBD2 (5 bases each). Trimming shortened V by 6 bases and J by 9 bases, and 12 bases separated the two germline ends. This CDR3 region has 11 residues. Germline V gene data show CDR1 as DFQATT and CDR2 as SNEGSKA (reference sequence).

The chain uses TRBV5-1 and TRBJ2-3, with D possibly matching TRBD2 (5 bases). Germline assignment: CDR1 SGHRS and CDR2 YFSETQ. Trimming took 4 bases from V and 2 from J, leaving 17 bases between them. The CDR3 has 16 residues. CDR3 bases: TGCGCCAGCAGCCCGGACTTCAGCACACACACAGATACGCAGTATTTT. It yields the protein CASSPDFSTHTDTQYF.